The rows below give T cell receptor beta chains drawn from one sample of a study of T-cell reconstitution after alpha-beta-depleted transplantation in children. TCRdb reanalysed the PCR reads using MiXCR and keeps one entry per CDR3 protein. The sample carries hundreds of thousands of distinct CDR3 sequences, approximately 12% recorded once. The sample in question was PBMCs, mostly from graft donor cells, obtained 360 days after TCRalphabeta/CD19-depleted stem cell transplant. These receptors came from a male patient between 5 and 17 years old who had a stem cell transplant for acute myeloid leukemia, so the T cells may come from the graft donor. CDR3s leave out the opening cysteine and the closing phenylalanine or tryptophan. Part of the rows lack a size; the others show once, few, many or a class for expanded clones.

j_call,v_call,clone_size,cdr3_aa
TRBJ2-3,TRBV7-2,once,ASSLGGRGADTQY
TRBJ2-3,TRBV29-1,many,SVVAGGRTDTQY
TRBJ2-1,TRBV4-3,.,ASSQDSTYNEQF
TRBJ2-7,TRBV6-9,.,ASTGFVLARGWGSYEQY
TRBJ2-7,TRBV12-3/TRBV12-4,.,ASSTIAGGPFEQY
TRBJ2-5,TRBV29-1,many,SVEGLGTQY
TRBJ2-5,TRBV28,many,ASSASETQY
TRBJ2-3,TRBV10-3,few,AISNWPSGRADTQY
TRBJ2-7,TRBV4-3,few,ASSQLLAGSSYEQY
TRBJ2-7,TRBV18,.,ASSRNFSQEGHEQY
TRBJ1-5,TRBV20-1,.,SALTGTGEDQPQH
TRBJ2-7,TRBV5-1,many,ASSSGLAADSYEQH
TRBJ2-1,TRBV24-1,.,ATSDLGQGTGTSGSRSYNEQF
TRBJ2-5,TRBV5-8,many,ASSFGTGVQETQY
TRBJ2-1,TRBV7-9,.,ASSLKNNEQF
TRBJ2-5,TRBV20-1,few,SARDLTLQETQY